These 5 T cell receptor beta chains came from one sample sequenced in a study of multiple sclerosis patients with progressive multifocal leukoencephalopathy. Sequencing used immunoSEQ multiplex PCR; TCRdb keeps in-frame clones, though not all of them. The profile shows fewer than 35,000 clones, about 91% of them singletons. Described time point: before natalizumab initiation. Material for sequencing was PBMCs. Every receptor here comes from a human donor with multiple sclerosis.

The chain joins TRBV25-1 to TRBJ1-2; 8 nucleotides line up with TRBD1. The CDR3 extends over 15 amino acids. Germline V gene sequence: CDR1 MGHDK, CDR2 SYGVNS. The J segment lost 2 bases and the V segment lost 6 bases, leaving 8 bases of the junction unmatched. The CDR3 region has the DNA TGTGCCAGCAGCGGTTGGACAGGGACGAACTATGGCTACACCTTC. It is translated as CASSGWTGTNYGYTF.

On this clone itself: Sequence at one end of the junction differs from germline and may be a read error. The chain links TRBV11-3 to TRBJ2-7; TRBD1 agrees at 7 bases. Germline-derived CDR1 and CDR2 are SGHNT and YENEEA. The CDR3 is 16 amino acids. In DNA form, the CDR3 reads TGTGCCAGCAGTTCTACCTCCGGGACAGAGCTGGGCGAGCAGTGCTTC. This encodes CASSSTSGTELGEQCF.

V and J are TRBV9 and TRBJ2-7; D unresolved. The CDR3 spans 14 residues. The germline gives CDR1 SGDLS, CDR2 YYNGEE. The V gene lost 4 bases and the J gene lost 4 bases, with 15 bases spanning the gap. This CDR3 is CASSTDPRSYEQYF. The CDR3, as DNA: TGTGCCAGCAGCACGGACCCCCGGTCTTACGAGCAGTACTTC.

The chain joins TRBV4-2 to TRBJ2-5, with D possibly being TRBD2 (6 bases). CDR3 length: 16 residues. V was clipped by 0 bases and J by 5 bases, with 16 bases between them. CDR1 and CDR2 (germline): LGHNA, YNFKEQ. The CDR3 coding sequence is TGTGCCAGCAGCCAAGACTGGGAGGCGGATGCGGAGACCCAGTACTTC. Protein product: CASSQDWEADAETQYF.

This clone was detected only a few times. CDR3 in amino acids: CAIRDRENTEAFF. Here the CDR3 DNA reads TGTGCCATACGGGACAGGGAGAACACTGAAGCTTTCTTT. The rearrangement uses TRBV10-3 and TRBJ1-1; the match to TRBD1 covers 9 bases. The germline gives CDR1 ENHRY, CDR2 SYGVKD. The CDR3 is made up of 13 amino acids. After removal of 9 bases from V and 1 base from J, the junction contained 3 bases not matched to a gene.